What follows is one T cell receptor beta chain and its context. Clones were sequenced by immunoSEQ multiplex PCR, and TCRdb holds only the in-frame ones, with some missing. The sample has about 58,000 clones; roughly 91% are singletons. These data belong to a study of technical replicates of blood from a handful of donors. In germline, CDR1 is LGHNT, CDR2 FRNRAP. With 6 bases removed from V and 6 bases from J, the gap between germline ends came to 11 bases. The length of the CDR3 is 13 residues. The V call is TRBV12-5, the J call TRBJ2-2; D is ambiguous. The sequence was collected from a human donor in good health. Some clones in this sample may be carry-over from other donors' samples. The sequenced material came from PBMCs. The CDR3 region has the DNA TGTGCTAGTGGCCTCAGATCCGCCGGGGAGCTGTTTTTT. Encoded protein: CASGLRSAGELFF.